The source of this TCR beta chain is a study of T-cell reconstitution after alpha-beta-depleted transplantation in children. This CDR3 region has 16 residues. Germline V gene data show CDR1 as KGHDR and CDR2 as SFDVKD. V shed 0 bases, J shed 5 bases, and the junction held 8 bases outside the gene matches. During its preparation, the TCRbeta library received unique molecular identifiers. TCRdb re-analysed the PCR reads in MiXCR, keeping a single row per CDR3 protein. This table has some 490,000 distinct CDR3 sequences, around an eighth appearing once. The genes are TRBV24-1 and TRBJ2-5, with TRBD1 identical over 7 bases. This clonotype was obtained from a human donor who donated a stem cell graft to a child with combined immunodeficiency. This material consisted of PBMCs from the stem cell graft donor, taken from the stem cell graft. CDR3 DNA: TGTGCCACCAGTGATTTGATGGCAGGGGGTCTGGAGACCCAGTACTTC. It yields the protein CATSDLMAGGLETQYF.